This T cell receptor (beta chain) comes out of a study of cytomegalovirus exposure and HLA in healthy donors. Study information: A later analysis reported the same platform for the 90 to 150 validation repertoires and the 666 first-cohort repertoires.

About this clone itself: Its antigen is currently unknown.

Sequenced by immunoSEQ multiplex PCR; TCRdb stores in-frame clones only, minus some. The table includes fewer than 200,000 clones, 91% detected once. This CDR3 is 15 amino acids long. The V and J ends lost 5 bases and 5 bases respectively, with 15 bases between them. The germline V gene encodes CDR1 SEHNR and CDR2 FQNEAQ (reference sequence). Study results and caveats: CMV antigen specificity was confirmed in vitro for a few CMV-associated chains. According to the study, 160 or so TCR beta chains were cytomegalovirus-associated.

The receptor was derived from a woman between 18 and 29 years old in good health and CMV-seropositive. The chain is built from TRBV7-9 and TRBJ2-2; a possible D gene is TRBD1 (6 bases). Sequences were obtained from PBMCs. Here the CDR3 reads CASSAGTRITGELFF. In nucleotides, the CDR3 is TGTGCCAGCAGCGCCGGGACACGGATTACCGGGGAGCTGTTTTTT.